A single sample is the source of the 19 T cell receptor beta chains below, sequenced in a study of control samples from healthy donors and cancer patients. Method: immunoSEQ multiplex PCR; TCRdb's copy keeps in-frame clones and lacks some. The sample records 90,000 to 100,000 clones, roughly four fifths being singletons. Material: blood. These receptors were taken from a man aged 60 to 75 in good health.

CDR3: CASSLDRGTGGYTF. As DNA, the CDR3 is TGCGCCAGCAGCTTGGACCGTGGAACGGGGGGCTACACCTTC. The rearrangement links TRBV5-1 to TRBJ1-2; D unresolved. V lost 0 bases and J 8 bases, leaving 14 bases between the germline ends. The CDR3 totals 14 residues. The germline V gene encodes CDR1 SGHRS and CDR2 YFSETQ.

V usage is TRBV5-1 and J usage is TRBJ2-7, with 7 bases aligning to TRBD2. V dropped 5 bases and J dropped 4; count of bases not matched to a gene: 9. The CDR3 length is 14 residues. The germline gives CDR1 SGHRS, CDR2 YFSETQ. CDR3 DNA sequence: TGCGCCAGCAGATGGGACTACCCAACTTACGAGCAGTACTTC. Translation: CASRWDYPTYEQYF. Full variable domain (missing parts from reference TRBV5-1 and TRBJ2-7): KAGVTQTPRYLIKTRGQQVTLSCSPISGHRSVSWYQQTPGQGLQFLFEYFSETQRNKGNFPGRFSGRQFSNSRSEMNVSTLELGDSALYLCASRWDYPTYEQYFGPGTRLTVT.

This clone came up a few times. The gene calls are TRBV5-5 and TRBJ2-7; possible D gene TRBD1, 5 bases. The CDR3 extends over 13 amino acids. The germline CDR1 and CDR2 sequences are SGHKS and YYEKEE (reference sequence). The V gene lost 4 bases and the J gene lost 12 bases, with 20 bases spanning the gap. DNA for the CDR3: TGTGCCAGCAGCGCATCAACAGGAGAAAGACTGTACTTC. Its protein is CASSASTGERLYF.

The V call is TRBV4-1, the J call TRBJ1-2; TRBD1 agrees at 7 bases. The germline V gene has CDR1 MGHRA and CDR2 YSYEKL. This CDR3 region has 15 residues. V dropped 2 bases and J dropped 6; count of bases not matched to a gene: 9. This CDR3 reads CASSQKQGRGDGYTF. CDR3 bases: TGCGCCAGCAGCCAAAAACAGGGGAGGGGTGATGGCTACACCTTC.

The rearrangement uses TRBV7-8 and TRBJ1-4; 8 bases are a match to TRBD1. Germline V gives CDR1 SGHVS, CDR2 FQNEAQ. This CDR3 contains 15 residues. V shed 5 bases, J shed 8 bases, and the junction held 10 bases outside the gene matches. The CDR3 is CASSTLTGVGEKLFF. The CDR3 nucleotides read TGTGCCAGCAGCACCCTGACAGGGGTAGGGGAAAAACTGTTTTTT.

This clone was recorded a few times. This rearrangement joins TRBV28 to TRBJ2-6, with no clear D. The CDR3 is 16 residues long. Trimming took 0 bases from V and 0 from J, leaving 6 bases between them. In germline, CDR1 is MDHEN, CDR2 SYDVKM. The CDR3 spells CASSLWSDSGANVLTF. The CDR3 region has the DNA TGTGCCAGCAGTTTATGGTCCGACTCTGGGGCCAACGTCCTGACTTTC.

This clone was seen a handful of times. Here the CDR3 reads CASSLRADASYNEQFF. CDR3 coding DNA: TGTGCCAGCAGCTTACGGGCGGACGCCTCCTACAATGAGCAGTTCTTC. The chain recombines TRBV11-2 with TRBJ2-1; D gene ambiguous. The ends were cut back, 2 bases at V and 0 bases at J, with 11 bases in the middle. Germline CDR1 reads SGHAT; CDR2 reads FQNNGV. CDR3 length: 16 amino acids.

The V call is TRBV6-1, the J call TRBJ2-1, with a possible D match to TRBD2 (6 bases). The CDR3 runs to 16 residues. In germline, CDR1 is MNHNS, CDR2 SASEGT. With 2 bases removed from V and 8 bases from J, the gap between germline ends came to 19 bases. DNA for the CDR3: TGTGCCAGCAGTGAAATGGCGGGATGGGGCGGGGATGAGCAGTTCTTC. Its protein is CASSEMAGWGGDEQFF.

V is TRBV7-9 and J is TRBJ1-3; D gene uncertain. The germline V and J ends were trimmed by 5 bases and 0 bases, with 17 bases remaining between them. The CDR3 has 17 residues. Germline assignment: CDR1 SEHNR and CDR2 FQNEAQ (reference sequence). The CDR3 sequence is CASSLVGLSSSGNTIYF. Written as DNA, the CDR3 is TGTGCCAGCAGCCTCGTTGGACTTTCGAGCTCTGGAAACACCATATATTTT.

V and J are TRBV7-8 and TRBJ2-1; TRBD2 aligns across 8 bases. The CDR3 has 15 residues. Germline V lookup: CDR1 SGHVS, CDR2 FQNEAQ. V shed 5 bases, J shed 0 bases, and the junction held 3 bases outside the gene matches. CDR3 DNA: TGTGCCAGCAGCCCACGGGGGGGCTCCTACAATGAGCAGTTCTTC. This codes for CASSPRGGSYNEQFF. The full variable domain, completed using reference TRBV7-8 and TRBJ2-1, is GAGVSQSPRYKVAKRGQDVALRCDPISGHVSLFWYQQALGQGPEFLTYFQNEAQLDKSGLPSDRFFAERPEGSVSTLKIQRTQQEDSAVYLCASSPRGGSYNEQFFGPGTRLTVL.

This chain joins TRBV5-6 and TRBJ1-5; a possible D gene is TRBD1 (5 bases). CDR1 and CDR2 (germline): SGHDT, YYEEEE. The V end lost 0 bases, the J end lost 5 bases, and 12 bases lay between the germline ends. This CDR3 contains 15 residues. As DNA, the CDR3 is TGTGCCAGCAGCTTGGGGCGGGACCCCGATCAGCCCCAGCATTTT. Amino acid sequence: CASSLGRDPDQPQHF.

The chain has TRBV25-1 and TRBJ1-2; D remains ambiguous. The CDR3 has 14 amino acids. V shed 1 base and J shed 7 bases, with 13 bases lying between them. Germline V gene data show CDR1 as MGHDK and CDR2 as SYGVNS. Written as DNA, the CDR3 is TGTGCCAGCAGTGAATGGGCGGGGATGGGTGGCTACACCTTC. Translating it yields CASSEWAGMGGYTF.

The chain combines TRBV6-5 with TRBJ2-5; possibly TRBD2 for D (7 bases). The CDR3 length is 16 residues. V was shortened by 2 bases and J by 5 bases, with 18 bases between the two germline ends. Germline V lookup: CDR1 MNHEY, CDR2 SVGAGI. DNA for the CDR3: TGTGCCAGCAGTTACGTCGCTTGGGGGGGCCAGGAGACCCAGTACTTC. Its protein product is CASSYVAWGGQETQYF.

This chain joins TRBV11-3 and TRBJ2-3; TRBD1 aligns across 9 bases. Germline V lookup: CDR1 SGHNT, CDR2 YENEEA. This CDR3 is built from 17 residues. V was clipped by 5 bases and J by 4 bases; unmatched bases: 13. DNA of the CDR3: TGTGCCAGCAGCCCAGGGGACAGGGTGAGGCACTCAGATACGCAGTATTTT. Amino acid sequence: CASSPGDRVRHSDTQYF.

This sequence joins TRBV7-9 and TRBJ2-7; TRBD2 matches 8 bases. Per the germline V gene, CDR1 is SEHNR and CDR2 is FQNEAQ (reference sequence). The CDR3 loop spans 16 amino acids. Trimming at V came to 5 bases and at J to 0 bases, leaving 9 bases not matched to a gene. This chain's CDR3 is CASSAIAGRSSYEQYF. CDR3 coding DNA: TGTGCCAGCAGCGCGATAGCGGGGAGAAGCTCCTACGAGCAGTACTTC. The complete variable domain, with remaining parts taken from reference TRBV7-9 and TRBJ2-7, reads DTGVSQNPRHKITKRGQNVTFRCDPISEHNRLYWYRQTLGQGPEFLTYFQNEAQLEKSRLLSDRFSAERPKGSFSTLEIQRTEQGDSAMYLCASSAIAGRSSYEQYFGPGTRLTVT.

The chain uses TRBV9 and TRBJ2-1, with D possibly matching TRBD1 (6 bases). There are 11 residues in the CDR3. The V and J ends lost 4 bases and 10 bases respectively, with 9 bases between them. Germline CDR1 is SGDLS and CDR2 is YYNGEE. CDR3 DNA: TGTGCCAGCAGCCTACAGGGAGAGCAGTTCTTC. It specifies CASSLQGEQFF.

The gene calls are TRBV5-6 and TRBJ2-3; TRBD1 or TRBD2 may be the D gene (5 bases each). The V and J ends lost 4 bases and 4 bases respectively, with 13 bases between them. This CDR3 spans 14 amino acids. Germline lookup yields CDR1 SGHDT and CDR2 YYEEEE. The CDR3 DNA sequence: TGTGCCAGCAGCGTGGGACGAGGGGCAGATACGCAGTATTTT. Translated: CASSVGRGADTQYF. The full variable domain, its missing parts supplied by reference TRBV5-6 and TRBJ2-3, is DAGVTQSPTHLIKTRGQQVTLRCSPKSGHDTVSWYQQALGQGPQFIFQYYEEEERQRGNFPDRFSGHQFPNYSSELNVNALLLGDSALYLCASSVGRGADTQYFGPGTRLTVL.

V gene TRBV7-9 combines with J gene TRBJ2-7, with a weak D call TRBD1 (6 bases). Trimming left V 1 base short and J 6 bases short, with 16 bases between. CDR1 SEHNR and CDR2 FQNEAQ come from the germline V gene (reference sequence). This CDR3 is 15 amino acids long. The CDR3 DNA reads as TGTGCCAGCAGCTTAGTGGGGACACACCGGCCCGAGCAGTACTTC. Translated, it gives CASSLVGTHRPEQYF.

This clone was seen just once. V gene TRBV5-6 combines with J gene TRBJ1-2, with a weak D call TRBD1 (6 bases). The CDR3 consists of 15 residues. Trimming took 0 bases from V and 2 from J, leaving 11 bases between them. CDR1 SGHDT and CDR2 YYEEEE come from the germline V gene. The CDR3 DNA reads as TGTGCCAGCAGCTTGGGCCAGGGACAAAACTATGGCTACACCTTC. Protein sequence: CASSLGQGQNYGYTF.